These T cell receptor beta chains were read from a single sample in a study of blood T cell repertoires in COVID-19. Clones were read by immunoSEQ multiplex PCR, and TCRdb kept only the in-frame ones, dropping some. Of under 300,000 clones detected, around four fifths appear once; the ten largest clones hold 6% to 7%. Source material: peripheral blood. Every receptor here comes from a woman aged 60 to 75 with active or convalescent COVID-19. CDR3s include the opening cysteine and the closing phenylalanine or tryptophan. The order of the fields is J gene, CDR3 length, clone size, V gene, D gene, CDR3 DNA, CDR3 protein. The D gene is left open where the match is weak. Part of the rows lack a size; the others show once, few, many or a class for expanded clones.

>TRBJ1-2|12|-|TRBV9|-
TGTGCCAGCAGGGGGGGAGACTATGGCTACACCTTC
CASRGGDYGYTF
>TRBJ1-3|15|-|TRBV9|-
TGTGCCAGCAGCTCCCATGGGGGGACTGGAAACACCATATATTTT
CASSSHGGTGNTIYF
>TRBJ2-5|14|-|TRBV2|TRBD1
TGTGCCAGCATGAGGGACAGGGTCATCCCGGCCCAGTACTTC
CASMRDRVIPAQYF
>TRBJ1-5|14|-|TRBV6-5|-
TGTGCCAGCAGCCCCGTGCGGAAAGGTCAGCCCCAGCATTTT
CASSPVRKGQPQHF
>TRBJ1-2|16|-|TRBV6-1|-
TGTGCCAGCAGTGAAGAATGGATCACTATTAACTATGGCTACACCTTC
CASSEEWITINYGYTF
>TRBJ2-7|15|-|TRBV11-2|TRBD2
TGTGCCAGCAGCCCTCGGACTAGCGGAGCATACGAGCAGTACTTC
CASSPRTSGAYEQYF
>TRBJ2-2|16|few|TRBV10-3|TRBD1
TGTGCCATCAGTGAGTCTGGGACAGGGAACACCGGGGAGCTGTTTTTT
CAISESGTGNTGELFF
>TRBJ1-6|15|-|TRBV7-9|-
TGTGCCAGCAGCCGTCTGACAGGCGATAATTCACCCCTCCACTTT
CASSRLTGDNSPLHF
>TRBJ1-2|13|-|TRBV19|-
TGTGCCAGTAGTATAGTTGCAGGGAACGGCTACACCTTC
CASSIVAGNGYTF
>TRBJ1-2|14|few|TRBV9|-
TGTGCCAGCAGCGTAGGACCAAGAGGCTATGGCTACACCTTC
CASSVGPRGYGYTF
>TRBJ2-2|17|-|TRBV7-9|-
TGTGCCAGCAGCTGGATGGTGGACAGACCTAACACCGGGGAGCTGTTTTTT
CASSWMVDRPNTGELFF
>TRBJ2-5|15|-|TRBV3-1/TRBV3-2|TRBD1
TGTGCCAGCAGCCAGGGGACAGGGGGGCCAGAGACCCAGTACTTC
CASSQGTGGPETQYF
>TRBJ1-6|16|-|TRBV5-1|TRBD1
TGCGCCAGCAGCGACTACAGGGGCAATGGGGATTCACCCCTCCACTTT
CASSDYRGNGDSPLHF
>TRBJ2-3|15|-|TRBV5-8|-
TGTGCCAGCAGCCGCAATGGGCTTGGCACAGATACGCAGTATTTT
CASSRNGLGTDTQYF
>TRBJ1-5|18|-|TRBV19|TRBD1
TGTGCCAGTAGTCGGGGGGACAGGGGGCGTCTTCGAAATCAGCCCCAGCATTTT
CASSRGDRGRLRNQPQHF
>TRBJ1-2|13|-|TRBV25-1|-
TGTGCCAGCAGTGCGGACAGTAACTATGGCTACACCTTC
CASSADSNYGYTF
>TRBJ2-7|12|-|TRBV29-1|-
TGCAGCGTACTAGGACAGAGCTACGAGCAGTACTTC
CSVLGQSYEQYF
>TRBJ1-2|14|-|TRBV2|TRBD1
TGTGCCAGCCAGGGAGGGACAGGGGCGGGTGGCTACACCTTC
CASQGGTGAGGYTF
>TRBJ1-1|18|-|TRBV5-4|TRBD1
TGTGCCAGCAGTATATTACAGGGGTTGACCGAGATGAACACTGAAGCTTTCTTT
CASSILQGLTEMNTEAFF
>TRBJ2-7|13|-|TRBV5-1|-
TGCGCCAGCAGCTTCGGGGGAGGCGGGGAGCAGTACTTC
CASSFGGGGEQYF
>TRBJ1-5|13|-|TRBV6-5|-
TGTGCCAGCAGACCTACCCGAAGCCAGCCCCAGCATTTT
CASRPTRSQPQHF
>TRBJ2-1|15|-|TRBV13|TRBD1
TGTGCCAGCAGCTCCCCGAAACAGGGGCGCTGGGAGCAGTTCTTC
CASSSPKQGRWEQFF
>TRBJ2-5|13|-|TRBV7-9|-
TGTGCCAGCAGCTTAGCCCTCCAAGAGACCCAGTACTTC
CASSLALQETQYF